Listed here is a single T cell receptor (beta chain). The antigen remains undetermined. Assay execution proceeded at the deep level. The table came from immunoSEQ multiplex PCR; TCRdb's copy has only in-frame clones and leaves some out. The repertoire holds around 1.6 million clones, with under 99% as singletons. This specimen belongs to a study of shared clonotypes between healthy human individuals. V lost 3 bases to trimming and J lost 2 bases, with 11 bases between them. The CDR3 extends over 14 amino acids. Germline lookup yields CDR1 MNHEY and CDR2 SMNVEV (reference sequence). Broader study findings: Several donors held 5% to 5.5% of naive CD4 clonotypes in common.

This clonotype was sampled from a man aged 25 to 40 in good health. The chain carries TRBV27 and TRBJ2-7; TRBD1 or TRBD2 may be the D gene (5 bases each). Sequenced: naive CD4+ T cells sorted from blood. Subset: CD45RA+ positively selected. CDR3 amino acids: CASSFQGPTYEQYF. CDR3 bases: TGTGCCAGCAGTTTCCAGGGACCTACCTACGAGCAGTACTTC.